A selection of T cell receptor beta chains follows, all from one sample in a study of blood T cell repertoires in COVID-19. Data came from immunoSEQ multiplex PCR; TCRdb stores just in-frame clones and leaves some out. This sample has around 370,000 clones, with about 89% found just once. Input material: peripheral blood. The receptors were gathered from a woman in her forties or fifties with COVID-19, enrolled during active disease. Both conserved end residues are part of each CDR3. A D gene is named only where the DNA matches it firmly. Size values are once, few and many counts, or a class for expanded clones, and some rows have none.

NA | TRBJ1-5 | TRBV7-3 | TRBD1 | CASSWDRHQPQHF | TGTGCCAGCAGCTGGGACAGGCATCAGCCCCAGCATTTT
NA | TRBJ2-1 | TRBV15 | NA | CATSRVWAQGKVYNEQFF | TGTGCCACCAGCAGGGTTTGGGCCCAGGGAAAAGTATACAATGAGCAGTTCTTC
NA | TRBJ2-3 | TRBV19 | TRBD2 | CASSPSLAGGLGDTQYF | TGTGCCAGTAGTCCATCTCTAGCGGGAGGGCTTGGAGATACGCAGTATTTT
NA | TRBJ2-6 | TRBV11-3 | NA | CASSQRGTLRANVLTF | TGTGCCAGCAGCCAGAGGGGGACCCTGAGAGCCAACGTCCTGACTTTC
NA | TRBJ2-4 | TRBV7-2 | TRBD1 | CASSTQGTAIAKNIQYF | TGTGCCAGCAGCACACAAGGGACAGCCATAGCCAAAAACATTCAGTACTTC
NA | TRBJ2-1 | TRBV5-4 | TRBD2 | CASSLGIGGGSGGEQFF | TGTGCCAGCAGCTTGGGGATAGGCGGGGGGAGTGGCGGTGAGCAGTTCTTC
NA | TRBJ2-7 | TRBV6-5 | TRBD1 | CASSTETGSYEQYF | TGTGCCAGCAGTACAGAGACAGGGTCCTACGAGCAGTACTTC
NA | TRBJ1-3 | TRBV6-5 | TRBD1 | CASSWGQLASGNTIYF | TGTGCCAGCAGTTGGGGACAGTTAGCCTCTGGAAACACCATATATTTT
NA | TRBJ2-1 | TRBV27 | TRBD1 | CASSLFRGQGFTEQFF | TGTGCCAGCAGTTTATTTAGGGGACAGGGCTTCACTGAGCAGTTCTTC
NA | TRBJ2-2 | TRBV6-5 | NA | CATKVLNTGELFF | TGTGCCACCAAAGTACTGAACACCGGGGAGCTGTTTTTT
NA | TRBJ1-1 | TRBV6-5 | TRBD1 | CASSYLDRGLAEAFF | TGTGCCAGCAGTTACTTGGACAGGGGGCTTGCTGAAGCTTTCTTT
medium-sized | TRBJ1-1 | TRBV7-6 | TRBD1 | CASSLQNRGNTEAFF | TGTGCCAGCAGCTTGCAAAACAGGGGAAACACTGAAGCTTTCTTT
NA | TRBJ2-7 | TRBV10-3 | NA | CAISESARVRAGEQYF | TGTGCCATCAGTGAGTCAGCGCGGGTTCGAGCGGGCGAGCAGTACTTC
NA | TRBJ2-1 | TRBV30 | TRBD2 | CAWSPRLAGAYWGTNEQFF | TGTGCCTGGAGCCCTAGACTAGCGGGAGCCTACTGGGGTACCAATGAGCAGTTCTTC
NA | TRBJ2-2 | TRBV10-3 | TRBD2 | CAIGRGAGELFF | TGTGCCATCGGGAGGGGAGCCGGGGAGCTGTTTTTT